The 9 T cell receptor beta chains given below trace back to one sample, sequenced in a study of blood T cell repertoires in COVID-19. The data were produced by immunoSEQ multiplex PCR, yet TCRdb's version contains in-frame clones alone and is incomplete. The sample lists under 150,000 clones, approximately 90% occurring once. The specimen was peripheral blood. These receptors all stem from a human donor with active COVID-19. The donor label of this sample is uncertain.

This clone was found once. The V gene is TRBV27, the J gene TRBJ2-7, with D tentatively TRBD2 (5 bases). The V gene lost 2 bases and the J gene lost 4 bases, with 6 bases spanning the gap. The V gene's germline CDR1 is MNHEY and CDR2 SMNVEV (reference sequence). CDR3 length: 12 amino acids. CDR3 sequence (DNA): TGTGCCAGCAGTTTACGGGGTTACGAGCAGTACTTC. It translates to CASSLRGYEQYF.

The J gene is TRBJ2-7, the V gene TRBV6-5; maybe TRBD2 (5 bases). The CDR3 runs to 14 residues. Germline V gene lookup returns CDR1 MNHEY and CDR2 SVGAGI. V lost 3 bases and J 1 base, leaving 10 bases between the germline ends. CDR3 sequence reads: CASSYQRVSYEQYF. The CDR3 coding sequence is TGTGCCAGCAGTTATCAGAGGGTATCCTACGAGCAGTACTTC.

This chain links TRBV19 with TRBJ1-1; tentatively, D is TRBD1 (5 bases). Trimming left V 3 bases short and J 0 bases short, with 17 bases between. CDR3 length: 17 residues. Germline V gene lookup returns CDR1 LNHDA and CDR2 SQIVND (reference sequence). The DNA for the CDR3 is TGTGCCAGTAGTATGGTCAGGGCCGGAGCCATGAACACTGAAGCTTTCTTT. This translates into CASSMVRAGAMNTEAFF.

The chain couples TRBV18 to TRBJ2-5; 10 bases are shared with TRBD1. The CDR3 runs 16 residues. The V segment lost 5 bases and the J segment 5 bases; nucleotides outside the gene matches: 11. The germline CDR1 and CDR2 sequences are KGHSH and LQKENI. CDR3 nucleotides: TGTGCCAGCTCATCCCTCGGGACAGGGGTCTGGGAGACCCAGTACTTC. Amino acid sequence: CASSSLGTGVWETQYF.

The chain joins TRBV5-8 to TRBJ2-1; 7 nucleotides align to TRBD1. The CDR3 runs to 14 residues. Looked up from germline, CDR1 is SGHTS and CDR2 is YDEGEE. V lost 3 bases, J lost 6 bases, and 6 bases stayed unmatched. The CDR3 coding sequence is TGTGCCAGCAGCTACCCGGGACAGTTCAATGAGCAGTTCTTC. It encodes CASSYPGQFNEQFF.

The V and J genes are TRBV5-4 and TRBJ1-2; D is uncertain. The CDR3 sequence is 14 residues long. Germline V gene lookup returns CDR1 SGHNT and CDR2 YYREEE (reference sequence). V was shortened by 5 bases and J by 0 bases, with 11 bases between the two germline ends. The CDR3 region is CASRVGGPNYGYTF. The CDR3 coding sequence is TGTGCCAGCAGAGTGGGAGGGCCTAACTATGGCTACACCTTC.

The rearrangement uses TRBV5-1 and TRBJ1-2, with D possibly TRBD1 on 5 matching bases. CDR3 length equals 14 residues. The germline gives CDR1 SGHRS, CDR2 YFSETQ. Trimming removed 4 bases at V and 8 bases at J, with 18 bases between. CDR3 bases: TGCGCCAGCAGCCCCACCACAGGAGCAGGCGGCTACACCTTC. This gives the protein CASSPTTGAGGYTF.

CDR3 loop: CASSLWDGGGAGNQPQHF. The DNA for the CDR3 is TGTGCCAGCAGCTTATGGGACGGAGGGGGCGCGGGCAATCAGCCCCAGCATTTT. The rearrangement joins TRBV7-2 to TRBJ1-5; 7 nucleotides match TRBD1. From germline, CDR1 is SGHTA and CDR2 FQGNSA. Trimming at V came to 2 bases and at J to 2 bases, leaving 12 bases not matched to a gene. This CDR3 region has 18 residues.

The chain carries TRBV2 and TRBJ2-7, with D possibly being TRBD1 (6 bases). With 4 bases removed from V and 1 base from J, the gap between germline ends came to 11 bases. This CDR3 region has 14 residues. Germline CDR1 and CDR2: SNHLY and FYNNEI. The CDR3, as DNA: TGTGCCAGCAGTGCTAGGACAGAATCCTACGAGCAGTACTTC. Protein sequence: CASSARTESYEQYF.